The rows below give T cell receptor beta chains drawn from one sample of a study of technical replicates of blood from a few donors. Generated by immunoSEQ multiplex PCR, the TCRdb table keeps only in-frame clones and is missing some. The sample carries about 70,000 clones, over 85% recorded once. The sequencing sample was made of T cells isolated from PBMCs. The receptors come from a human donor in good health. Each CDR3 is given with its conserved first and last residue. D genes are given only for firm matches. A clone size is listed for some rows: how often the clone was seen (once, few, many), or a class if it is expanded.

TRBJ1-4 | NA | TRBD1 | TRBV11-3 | CASSTPRDRDIEKLFF | TGTGCCAGCAGCACCCCCCGGGACAGGGATATTGAAAAACTGTTTTTT
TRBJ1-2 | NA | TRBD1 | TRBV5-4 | CASSLGTGKGYTF | TGTGCCAGCAGCTTGGGGACAGGGAAAGGCTACACCTTC
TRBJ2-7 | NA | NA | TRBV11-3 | CASSGYRERYEQYF | TGTGCCAGCAGTGGTTACAGGGAGCGCTACGAGCAGTACTTC
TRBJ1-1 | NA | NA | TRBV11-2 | CASSRGARTEAFF | TGTGCCAGCAGCCGGGGGGCCAGGACTGAAGCTTTCTTT
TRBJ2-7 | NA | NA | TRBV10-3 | CAISSGILLGYEQYF | TGTGCCATCAGTTCCGGGATTCTTTTAGGCTACGAGCAGTACTTC
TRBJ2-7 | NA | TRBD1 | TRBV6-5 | CASSRGGTGGSEQYF | TGTGCCAGCAGCAGAGGGGGGACAGGGGGCTCCGAGCAGTACTTC
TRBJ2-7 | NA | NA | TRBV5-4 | CASSPGHSTHEQYF | TGTGCCAGCAGCCCCGGCCACAGCACCCACGAGCAGTACTTC
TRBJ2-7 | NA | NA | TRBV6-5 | CASGGGGSYEQYF | TGTGCCAGCGGCGGCGGCGGCTCCTACGAGCAGTACTTC
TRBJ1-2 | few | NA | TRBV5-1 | CASSHGALGRGYGYTF | TGCGCCAGCAGCCACGGGGCCCTGGGCAGGGGCTATGGCTACACCTTC
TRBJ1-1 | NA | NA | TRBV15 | CATSRQVMNTEAFF | TGTGCCACCAGCCGCCAGGTTATGAACACTGAAGCTTTCTTT
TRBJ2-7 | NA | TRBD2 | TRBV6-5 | CASRGGTWSSYEQYF | TGTGCCAGCAGGGGAGGGACTTGGAGCTCCTACGAGCAGTACTTC
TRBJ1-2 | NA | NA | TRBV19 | CASSTGATTNYGYTF | TGTGCCAGTAGTACAGGGGCGACAACTAACTATGGCTACACCTTC
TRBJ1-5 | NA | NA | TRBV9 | CASSVQGYQPQHF | TGTGCCAGCAGCGTACAGGGGTACCAGCCCCAGCATTTT
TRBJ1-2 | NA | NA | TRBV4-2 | CASTSGGREGYTF | TGTGCCAGCACTAGTGGGGGGAGAGAGGGCTACACCTTC
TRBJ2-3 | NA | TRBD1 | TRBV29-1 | CSVEGGDRSADTQYF | TGCAGCGTTGAAGGTGGGGACAGGTCGGCAGATACGCAGTATTTT
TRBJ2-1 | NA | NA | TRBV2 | CASSMGQHKYNEQFF | TGTGCCAGCTCGATGGGGCAGCATAAATACAATGAGCAGTTCTTC
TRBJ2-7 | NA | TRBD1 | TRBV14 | CASSPTGGKLYEQYF | TGTGCCAGCAGCCCGACAGGGGGCAAACTCTACGAGCAGTACTTC
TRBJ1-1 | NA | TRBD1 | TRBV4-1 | CASSRPDRGRSPWPEAFF | TGCGCCAGCAGCCGCCCTGACAGGGGGCGAAGCCCCTGGCCTGAAGCTTTCTTT